A single count supports the clone carrying this TCR beta chain. Its antigen remains unidentified. The CDR3 length is 13 residues. Germline loops: CDR1 SGHTA, CDR2 FQGNSA. Trimming removed 3 bases from V and 8 bases from J, with 10 bases in between. These data come from a study of Graves' ophthalmopathy and Graves' hyperthyroidism. RNA transcripts were the template, and TCR beta CDR3 regions were amplified from them. Scientists carried out first-round RT-PCR using HTBI primers and then a second-round multiplex PCR. In TCRdb, the multiplex PCR reads were re-called with MiXCR into one record per CDR3 protein. Of roughly 700,000 distinct CDR3 sequences detected, approximately 40% appear once; the ten largest clones hold approximately 46%. Ophthalmopathic donors had moderate-to-severe activity, CAS ≥3 and NOSPECS ≥4, with disease that had lasted under 3 months. Whole-study results and caveats: As the model predicted ophthalmopathy progression, it achieved a sensitivity of nearly 71% and a specificity of 72% to 80%. Most thyroid clonotypes expanded beyond 0.001 frequency were also found in blood.

The chain employs TRBV7-2 and TRBJ1-4; D not resolved. The sample consisted of peripheral blood. This clonotype was sampled from an adult man with Graves' ophthalmopathy. For the CDR3, the DNA is TGTGCCAGCAGCTTTTATGGTGGCGAAAAACTGTTTTTT. Protein product: CASSFYGGEKLFF.